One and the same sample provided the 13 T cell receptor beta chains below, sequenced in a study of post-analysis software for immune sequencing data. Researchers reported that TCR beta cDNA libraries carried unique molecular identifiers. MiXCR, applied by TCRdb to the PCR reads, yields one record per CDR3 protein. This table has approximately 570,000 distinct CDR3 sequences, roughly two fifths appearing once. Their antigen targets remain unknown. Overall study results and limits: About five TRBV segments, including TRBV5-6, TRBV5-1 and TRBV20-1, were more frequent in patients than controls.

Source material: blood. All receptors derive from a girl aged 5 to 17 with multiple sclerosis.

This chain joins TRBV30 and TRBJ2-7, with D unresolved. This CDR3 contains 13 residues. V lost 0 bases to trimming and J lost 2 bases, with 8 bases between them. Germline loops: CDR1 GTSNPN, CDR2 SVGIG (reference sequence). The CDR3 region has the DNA TGTGCCTGGAGTGTCTCCTTAACCTACGAGCAGTACTTC. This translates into CAWSVSLTYEQYF.

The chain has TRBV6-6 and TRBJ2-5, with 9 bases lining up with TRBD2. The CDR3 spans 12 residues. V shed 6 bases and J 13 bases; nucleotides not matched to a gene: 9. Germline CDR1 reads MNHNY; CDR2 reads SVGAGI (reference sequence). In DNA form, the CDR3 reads TGTGCCAGCAGGGATAGCGGGAGCCCCGCGTACTTC. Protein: CASRDSGSPAYF.

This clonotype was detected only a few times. The CDR3 region is CASNQLGQLRGSYNEQFF. CDR3 coding DNA: TGCGCCAGCAACCAACTGGGACAGCTGAGGGGGTCCTACAATGAGCAGTTCTTC. J is TRBJ2-1 and V is TRBV5-1; TRBD1 agrees at 7 bases. The CDR3 covers 18 residues. With 6 bases clipped from V and 1 base from J, the junction kept 16 bases outside the gene matches. Germline-derived CDR1 and CDR2 are SGHRS and YFSETQ.

This chain's CDR3 is CASSQVVLGSAYEQYF. The CDR3 DNA reads TGCGCCAGCAGCCAAGTAGTATTGGGATCTGCCTACGAGCAGTACTTC. This sequence joins TRBV4-1 and TRBJ2-7, with unresolved D. The CDR3 length is 16 residues. Germline V gene data show CDR1 as MGHRA and CDR2 as YSYEKL. V lost 1 base, J lost 2 bases, and 15 bases lay in between.

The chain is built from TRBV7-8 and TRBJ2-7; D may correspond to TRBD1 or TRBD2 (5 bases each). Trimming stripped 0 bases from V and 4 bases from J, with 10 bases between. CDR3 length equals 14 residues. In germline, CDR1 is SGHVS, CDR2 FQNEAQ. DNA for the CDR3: TGTGCCAGCAGCTTAGCGGCAGAGGGGTACGAGCAGTACTTC. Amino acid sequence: CASSLAAEGYEQYF.

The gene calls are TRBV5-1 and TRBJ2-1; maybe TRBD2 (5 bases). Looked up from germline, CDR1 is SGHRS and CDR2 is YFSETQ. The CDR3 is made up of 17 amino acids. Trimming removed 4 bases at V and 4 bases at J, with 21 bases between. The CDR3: CASSTAGEGLTYNEQFF. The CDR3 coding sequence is TGCGCCAGCAGCACCGCCGGGGAAGGACTTACGTACAATGAGCAGTTCTTC.

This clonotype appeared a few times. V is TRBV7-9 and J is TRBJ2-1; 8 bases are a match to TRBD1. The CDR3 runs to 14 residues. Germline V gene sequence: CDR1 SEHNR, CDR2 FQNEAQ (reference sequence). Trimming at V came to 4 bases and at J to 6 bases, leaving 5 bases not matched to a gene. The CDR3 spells CASSWGTGLNEQFF. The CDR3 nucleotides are TGTGCCAGCAGCTGGGGGACAGGACTCAATGAGCAGTTCTTC.

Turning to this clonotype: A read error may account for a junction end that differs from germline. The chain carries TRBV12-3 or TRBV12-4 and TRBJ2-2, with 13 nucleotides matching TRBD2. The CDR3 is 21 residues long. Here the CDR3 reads CASSFYSRTSGGPTNTGEPFF. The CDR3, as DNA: TGTGCCAGCAGTTTTTATTCGAGGACTAGCGGGGGCCCAACAAACACCGGGGAGCCGTTTTTT.

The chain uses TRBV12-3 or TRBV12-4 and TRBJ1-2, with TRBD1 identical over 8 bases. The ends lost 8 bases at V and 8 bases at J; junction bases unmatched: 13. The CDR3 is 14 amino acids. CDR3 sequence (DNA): TGTGCCAGCTCGGACAGGGTTGGAGTCTTGGGCTACACCTTC. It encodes CASSDRVGVLGYTF.

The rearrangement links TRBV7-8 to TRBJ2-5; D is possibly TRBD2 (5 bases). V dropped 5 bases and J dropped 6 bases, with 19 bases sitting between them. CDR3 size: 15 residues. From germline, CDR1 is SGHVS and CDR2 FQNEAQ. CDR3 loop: CASSPFRQRSQTQYF. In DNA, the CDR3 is TGTGCCAGCAGCCCCTTTAGGCAGCGGTCCCAGACCCAGTACTTC.

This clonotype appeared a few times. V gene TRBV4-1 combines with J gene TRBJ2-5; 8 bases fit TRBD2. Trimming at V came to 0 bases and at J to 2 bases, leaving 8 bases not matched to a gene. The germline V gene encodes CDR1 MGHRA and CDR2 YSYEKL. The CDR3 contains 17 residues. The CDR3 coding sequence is TGCGCCAGCAGCCAAGAAGGGATGGTAGCGGGGCAAGAGACCCAGTACTTC. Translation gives CASSQEGMVAGQETQYF.

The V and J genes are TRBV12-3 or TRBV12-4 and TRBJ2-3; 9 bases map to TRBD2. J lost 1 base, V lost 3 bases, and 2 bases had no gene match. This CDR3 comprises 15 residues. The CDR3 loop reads CASSLEREGTDTQYF. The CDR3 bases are TGTGCCAGCAGTTTGGAGCGGGAGGGCACAGATACGCAGTATTTT.

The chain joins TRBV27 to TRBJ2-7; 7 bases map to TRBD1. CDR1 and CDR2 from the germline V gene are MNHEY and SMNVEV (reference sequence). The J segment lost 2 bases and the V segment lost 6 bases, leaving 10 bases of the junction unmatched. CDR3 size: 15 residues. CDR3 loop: CASSPFRDRPYEQYF. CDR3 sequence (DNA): TGTGCCAGCAGCCCCTTCCGGGACAGACCCTACGAGCAGTACTTC.